The entry below describes one T cell receptor beta chain. Its antigen is currently unknown. PCR primers comprised 60 Vbeta and 13 Jbeta primers. Here immunoSEQ multiplex PCR was the method, and the copy in TCRdb shows in-frame clones only, minus some. The sample has around 61,000 clones; roughly 90% are singletons. This entry comes from a study of cytomegalovirus exposure and HLA in healthy donors. The germline CDR1 and CDR2 sequences are ENHRY and SYGVKD. After removal of 6 bases from V and 4 bases from J, the junction contained 9 bases not matched to a gene. The length of the CDR3 is 14 residues. General study points: In a later analysis, across HLA loci, associated TCR counts were highest for DRB1, lowest for HLA-C.

The sample consisted of PBMCs. This TCR came from a man aged 25 to 40 in good health and CMV-seropositive. V and J are TRBV10-3 and TRBJ2-7; 7 bases map to TRBD1. The CDR3 DNA is TGTGCCATCAGGACGGCGGCAGGGGGTTACGAGCAGTACTTC. This gives the protein CAIRTAAGGYEQYF.